This TCR beta chain was retrieved from a study of CD8+ T cells in alopecia areata. For the study at large: Each day, treated patients took oral tofacitinib twice, at 5 to 10 mg per dose.

Points from the study as a whole: Scalp sample data also include resident alphabeta T cells from normal skin. Affected lesional scalp, above all in alopecia totalis/universalis, was more clonal than normal scalp.

PBMCs yielded sorted CD4+ and CD8+ T cells. Turning to this clone: Antigen unknown.

The CDR3 runs to 15 residues. Trimming took 4 bases from V and 0 from J; bases not matched to a gene: 6. Germline CDR1 reads SGHDT; CDR2 reads YYEEEE. Following RNA extraction, reverse transcription yielded cDNA that acted as the sequencing template. Sequencing used immunoSEQ multiplex PCR; TCRdb keeps in-frame clones, though not all of them. Among 160,000 or so clones listed, about 70% were seen once. V usage is TRBV5-6 and J usage is TRBJ2-7; 8 positions agree with TRBD1. This sequence was found in a human donor with alopecia areata. The sequenced sample was CD8+ T cells sorted from blood, obtained at week 0. The CDR3 DNA is TGTGCCAGCAGCCGAACGGACAGGGCCTCCTACGAGCAGTACTTC. Its translation: CASSRTDRASYEQYF.